The 23 T cell receptor beta chains presented below share a single source sample, sequenced in a study of cytomegalovirus exposure and HLA in healthy donors. PCR involved 60 Vbeta and 13 Jbeta primers. The repertoire was sequenced with immunoSEQ multiplex PCR; TCRdb's copy has only in-frame clones and lacks some. The table includes 75,000 to 100,000 clones, over 75% detected once. Source material: PBMCs. Source of these receptors: a man aged 25 to 45 in good health and CMV-seronegative.

In this sample, this clone turned up a few times. This chain uses TRBV7-2 with TRBJ1-4; 9 nucleotides line up with TRBD1. The CDR3 consists of 16 residues. Germline V CDR1 and CDR2: SGHTA, FQGNSA. With 1 base clipped from V and 7 bases from J, the junction kept 7 bases outside the gene matches. The DNA of the CDR3 is TGTGCCAGCAGCTTAGGCCAGGGGACAGGGTTTGAAAAACTGTTTTTT. Protein: CASSLGQGTGFEKLFF.

This clone was seen a few times. The CDR3 region has the DNA TGTGCCAGCAGTGAAGTCGGCGGGGGTGGAGATACGCAGTATTTT. This encodes CASSEVGGGGDTQYF. The rearrangement joins TRBV6-4 to TRBJ2-3; 7 positions agree with TRBD2. CDR3 size: 15 residues. Germline V lookup: CDR1 MRHNA, CDR2 SNTAGT. V trimming: 3 bases; J trimming: 5 bases; junction bases outside the gene matches: 8.

The V and J genes are TRBV13 and TRBJ1-1, with D tentatively TRBD1 (5 bases). Trimming cost V 5 bases and J 0 bases, with 10 bases left between them. There are 14 residues in the CDR3. Looked up from germline, CDR1 is PRHDT and CDR2 is FYEKMQ (reference sequence). CDR3: CASSLQGLNTEAFF. CDR3 DNA sequence: TGTGCCAGCAGCCTCCAGGGTTTGAACACTGAAGCTTTCTTT.

The CDR3 region has the DNA TGTGCCAGCAGCTTGTTACCCGCACAGGGCTACACCTTC. This encodes CASSLLPAQGYTF. The gene calls are TRBV7-6 and TRBJ1-2, with D unclear. Germline V gene sequence: CDR1 SGHVS, CDR2 FNYEAQ. Trimming left V 3 bases short and J 8 bases short, with 13 bases between. The CDR3 totals 13 residues. The whole variable domain, filled in from reference TRBV7-6 and TRBJ1-2, reads GAGVSQSPRYKVTKRGQDVALRCDPISGHVSLYWYRQALGQGPEFLTYFNYEAQQDKSGLPNDRFSAERPEGSISTLTIQRTEQRDSAMYRCASSLLPAQGYTFGSGTRLTVV.

The chain uses TRBV6-6 and TRBJ1-1; no clear D. Germline V lookup: CDR1 MNHNY, CDR2 SVGAGI (reference sequence). The CDR3 is 14 residues long. Trimming stripped 10 bases from V and 4 bases from J, with 19 bases between. The CDR3 DNA follows: TGTGCCACCATCCCTCCGCAGGCGGGCACTGAAGCTTTCTTT. Its protein is CATIPPQAGTEAFF.

In its sample, this clone was seen once. This chain links TRBV19 with TRBJ2-5; maybe TRBD1 (6 bases). CDR1 is LNHDA and CDR2 is SQIVND in the germline V gene (reference sequence). Deletions cut 7 bases from V and 5 bases from J, with 14 bases between. The CDR3 covers 13 residues. CDR3 nucleotide sequence: TGTGCCAGTAATACAGGGCAGTGGGAGACCCAGTACTTC. This translates into CASNTGQWETQYF. The full variable domain, with the rest looked up from reference TRBV19 and TRBJ2-5, is DGGITQSPKYLFRKEGQNVTLSCEQNLNHDAMYWYRQDPGQGLRLIYYSQIVNDFQKGDIAEGYSVSREKKESFPLTVTSAQKNPTAFYLCASNTGQWETQYFGPGTRLLVL.

The chain employs TRBV30 and TRBJ2-1; 9 bases fit TRBD2. The germline CDR1 and CDR2 sequences are GTSNPN and SVGIG (reference sequence). The CDR3 contains 17 residues. After removal of 0 bases from V and 6 bases from J, the junction contained 12 bases not matched to a gene. Written as DNA, the CDR3 is TGTGCCTGGAGTGTACTGTCTAGCGGGGACTTCAGCAATGAGCAGTTCTTC. Protein sequence: CAWSVLSSGDFSNEQFF.

CDR3 residues: CASSRSPGTGRLTDTQYF. Written as DNA, the CDR3 is TGTGCCAGCAGCCGGAGTCCCGGGACAGGGCGCCTCACAGATACGCAGTATTTT. This sequence joins TRBV5-6 and TRBJ2-3; 9 nucleotides align to TRBD1. Germline CDR1 reads SGHDT; CDR2 reads YYEEEE. The CDR3 is 18 residues long. The V gene end was trimmed by 4 bases and the J gene end by 2 bases; junction bases not matched to a gene: 14.

Only a few counts were recorded for this clone. V is TRBV21-1 and J is TRBJ2-1; the tabulated D call, TRBD2, remains unverified against the DNA. TRBV21-1 is termed a pseudogene. CDR3 length equals 15 residues. CDR3 in amino acids: CASSPPGRGGREQFF. The CDR3 DNA follows: TGTGCCAGCAGCCCACCGGGTCGGGGGGGTCGGGAGCAGTTCTTC.

This clone was detected a few times. The V call is TRBV30, the J call TRBJ2-4, with 9 bases fitting TRBD2. In germline, CDR1 is GTSNPN, CDR2 SVGIG (reference sequence). The CDR3 is 14 residues long. Trimming took 5 bases from V and 0 from J; bases not matched to a gene: 2. CDR3 nucleotides: TGTGCCTGGGAGCGGGGGGAAGCCAAAAACATTCAGTACTTC. Translated: CAWERGEAKNIQYF.

This chain uses TRBV6-5 with TRBJ1-1; D gene unclear. The CDR3 has 13 residues. Germline CDR1 and CDR2: MNHEY and SVGAGI. Deletions cut 2 bases from V and 2 bases from J, with 6 bases between. The CDR3 DNA is TGTGCCAGCAGTTACGTATCTAACACTGAAGCTTTCTTT. It is translated as CASSYVSNTEAFF.

The chain has TRBV27 and TRBJ2-3; no firm D call. CDR3 length: 14 amino acids. Germline CDR1 and CDR2: MNHEY and SMNVEV (reference sequence). V was pared by 8 bases and J by 0 bases, with 12 bases between. The chain's CDR3 is CASSYLTSTDTQYF. DNA of the CDR3: TGTGCCAGCTCTTATTTGACTAGCACAGATACGCAGTATTTT.

The V and J genes are TRBV6-1 and TRBJ2-4; possibly TRBD1 for D (5 bases). The CDR3 is 13 amino acids. Germline values: CDR1 MNHNS, CDR2 SASEGT. Trimming took off 1 base at V and 9 bases at J, with 10 bases between the two ends. CDR3 sequence: CASSEGDRGIQYF. The CDR3 DNA is TGTGCCAGCAGTGAAGGGGATAGGGGCATTCAGTACTTC.

The chain combines TRBV27 with TRBJ2-7; 13 nucleotides match TRBD2. This CDR3 is built from 17 residues. V lost 7 bases to trimming and J lost 0 bases; unmatched junction nucleotides: 9. Germline assignment: CDR1 MNHEY and CDR2 SMNVEV (reference sequence). For the CDR3, the DNA is TGTGCCAGCAAGGGGCTCGGACTAGCGGGAGTCTCCTACGAGCAGTACTTC. Protein product: CASKGLGLAGVSYEQYF.

This sequence joins TRBV14 and TRBJ2-3; 13 bases fit TRBD2. The CDR3 spans 17 residues. Losses at the gene ends were 4 bases for V and 1 base for J; bases not matched to a gene: 5. Germline loops: CDR1 SGHDN, CDR2 FVKESK. The CDR3 sequence: CASSRTSGSVGTDTQYF. CDR3 in DNA: TGTGCCAGCAGCCGGACTAGCGGGAGTGTTGGCACAGATACGCAGTATTTT.

This chain connects TRBV14 to TRBJ1-2; 7 bases are a match to TRBD1. This CDR3 is built from 17 residues. V lost 2 bases to trimming and J lost 8 bases; unmatched junction nucleotides: 17. The germline CDR1 and CDR2 sequences are SGHDN and FVKESK. The CDR3 loop is CASSQLGGPHGEEGYTF. As DNA, the CDR3 is TGTGCCAGCAGCCAACTAGGGGGCCCTCACGGCGAAGAAGGCTACACCTTC.

The gene calls are TRBV19 and TRBJ2-7; 10 bases agree with TRBD2. The length of the CDR3 is 13 residues. The V and J ends lost 10 bases and 5 bases, in that order; junction bases with no gene match: 8. Per germline, CDR1 LNHDA and CDR2 SQIVND (reference sequence). The CDR3 nucleotides are TGTGCCACCTCTAGCGGGAGAATGAACGAGCAGTACTTC. Its protein is CATSSGRMNEQYF.

The chain couples TRBV19 to TRBJ1-2; 10 nucleotides align to TRBD1. The CDR3 contains 15 residues. CDR1 and CDR2 (germline): LNHDA, SQIVND (reference sequence). V lost 4 bases and J lost 8; bases outside the gene matches: 10. The CDR3 DNA follows: TGTGCCAGTAGTACTACCGGGACAGGGGTTGGCGGCTACACCTTC. It encodes CASSTTGTGVGGYTF.

The V and J genes are TRBV2 and TRBJ2-7; a weak D match, TRBD1 (6 bases). Trimming cost V 9 bases and J 3 bases, with 15 bases left between them. Germline V lookup: CDR1 SNHLY, CDR2 FYNNEI. This CDR3 contains 13 residues. CDR3 nucleotides: TGTGCCAGTCGGGGACAAAGATTCTACGAGCAGTACTTC. This codes for CASRGQRFYEQYF.

This clone was found once. The gene calls are TRBV6-5 and TRBJ1-5; 9 bases agree with TRBD1. Germline trimming cut 4 bases from V and 4 bases from J; bases unmatched to any gene: 5. CDR1 is MNHEY, CDR2 SVGAGI, per germline. This CDR3 has 15 amino acids. CDR3 loop: CASSSGQGNNQPQHF. The CDR3 DNA is TGTGCCAGCAGTTCTGGACAGGGGAATAATCAGCCCCAGCATTTT.

This clone was found a few times. The rearrangement joins TRBV7-8 to TRBJ1-2; D unclear. Trimming removed 0 bases from V and 8 bases from J, with 16 bases in between. In germline, CDR1 is SGHVS, CDR2 FQNEAQ. CDR3 length equals 15 residues. The CDR3 coding sequence is TGTGCCAGCAGCTTAGCGCTAAATGGACCGGGGGGCTACACCTTC. It codes for CASSLALNGPGGYTF.

The chain recombines TRBV19 with TRBJ1-3; D not resolved. Germline-derived CDR1 and CDR2 are LNHDA and SQIVND (reference sequence). This CDR3 has 13 residues. The germline V and J ends were trimmed by 1 base and 4 bases, with 5 bases remaining between them. CDR3 DNA sequence: TGTGCCAGTAGTATAGTCCCGGGAAACACCATATATTTT. It specifies CASSIVPGNTIYF.

The gene calls are TRBV5-1 and TRBJ1-4; the D is unclear. The V gene's germline CDR1 is SGHRS and CDR2 YFSETQ. CDR3 length: 15 residues. V was shortened by 0 bases and J by 6 bases, with 12 bases between the two germline ends. This CDR3 reads CASSLASLGDEKLFF. In DNA form, the CDR3 reads TGCGCCAGCAGCTTGGCGTCTCTGGGAGATGAAAAACTGTTTTTT.